The present entry profiles one TCR beta chain with its context. As yet, its antigen is unknown. Using immunoSEQ multiplex PCR, the repertoire was profiled, and TCRdb retains in-frame clones only, with some absent. The sample yields more than 1,200,000 clones, 98% seen once. The data were obtained in a study of shared clonotypes between healthy human individuals. Broader study findings: Naive subsets, compared against memory subsets, generally had larger estimated richness values.

V lost 2 bases, J lost 5 bases, and 9 bases lay in between. This CDR3 region has 12 residues. Germline V CDR1 and CDR2: GTSNPN, SVGIG (reference sequence). The V gene is TRBV30, the J gene TRBJ1-2; D unclear. The clonotype was recovered from a man aged 25 to 40 in good health. Sequencing was done on a sample of naive CD4+ T cells sorted from blood. Subset reported: CD45RA+ positively selected. CDR3 nucleotides: TGTGCCTGGAGTAGATGGTTGTATGGCTACACCTTC. It specifies CAWSRWLYGYTF.